Listed below are T cell receptor beta chains from one sample, sequenced in a study of cytomegalovirus exposure and HLA in healthy donors. Sequenced by immunoSEQ multiplex PCR; TCRdb stores in-frame clones only, minus some. The sample yields some 130,000 clones, over 70% seen once. The source material was PBMCs. These receptor sequences come from a man aged 40-50 years in good health and CMV-seronegative. The conserved cysteine and the conserved F or W are not part of the CDR3 here.

CDR3	V	J
ASRFEDTGSYEQY	TRBV19	TRBJ2-7
ASSDSGRPYEQY	TRBV9	TRBJ2-7
ASSPLPAYHGYT	TRBV18	TRBJ1-2
ASSRTGGNEQF	TRBV19	TRBJ2-1
ASSTSGQLSYEQY	TRBV19	TRBJ2-7
ASSERGLGGGNTIY	TRBV6-1	TRBJ1-3
ASSSLRDRKNTEAF	TRBV7-9	TRBJ1-1
ASSEFQGPSGNTIY	TRBV25-1	TRBJ1-3
ASSLVGTPEETQY	TRBV11-2	TRBJ2-5
ASSLSYRAETQY	TRBV27	TRBJ2-5
STGEWGGTEAF	TRBV29-1	TRBJ1-1
ASRDRRGNEQY	TRBV4-3	TRBJ2-7
ASSTPWGGTWSSGANVLT	TRBV9	TRBJ2-6
ASSELAGTIY	TRBV6-1	TRBJ1-3
ASSLTTAPGYNYEQY	TRBV5-1	TRBJ2-7
ASGMGGASYEQY	TRBV4-3	TRBJ2-7
ASSLGLGNQPQH	TRBV5-1	TRBJ1-5
ASSNYYGQGPYEQY	TRBV4-3	TRBJ2-7
ATRRGGSGEQY	TRBV5-8	TRBJ2-7
ASSLRGGQRSGQPQH	TRBV28	TRBJ1-5
ASSTSSGGGTSGRAGEQY	TRBV28	TRBJ2-7
ASSLQVPLRTNEQF	TRBV4-1	TRBJ2-1
ASSLRDRFYEQY	TRBV7-3	TRBJ2-7
ASSIDRGNSPLH	TRBV11-2	TRBJ1-6
SVSGIQETQY	TRBV29-1	TRBJ2-5
ASSRLAGVTGELF	TRBV27	TRBJ2-2
ASSRLAVYNEQF	TRBV27	TRBJ2-1
ASSRPTGRASMEQY	TRBV5-1	TRBJ2-7
ASSPLCLAVTYEQY	TRBV10-1	TRBJ2-7
ASSLISLNTEAF	TRBV7-9	TRBJ1-1
ASSLGTGLAGSYEQY	TRBV5-4	TRBJ2-7
ASSLGRDRDYSNQPQH	TRBV7-9	TRBJ1-5
ASSLRTEETQY	TRBV7-2	TRBJ2-5
ASSEQGSGNTIY	TRBV2	TRBJ1-3
ASTWTLNQPQH	TRBV2	TRBJ1-5
AWSGLAARVEQF	TRBV30	TRBJ2-1
ASSPGQGMSYEQY	TRBV19	TRBJ2-7